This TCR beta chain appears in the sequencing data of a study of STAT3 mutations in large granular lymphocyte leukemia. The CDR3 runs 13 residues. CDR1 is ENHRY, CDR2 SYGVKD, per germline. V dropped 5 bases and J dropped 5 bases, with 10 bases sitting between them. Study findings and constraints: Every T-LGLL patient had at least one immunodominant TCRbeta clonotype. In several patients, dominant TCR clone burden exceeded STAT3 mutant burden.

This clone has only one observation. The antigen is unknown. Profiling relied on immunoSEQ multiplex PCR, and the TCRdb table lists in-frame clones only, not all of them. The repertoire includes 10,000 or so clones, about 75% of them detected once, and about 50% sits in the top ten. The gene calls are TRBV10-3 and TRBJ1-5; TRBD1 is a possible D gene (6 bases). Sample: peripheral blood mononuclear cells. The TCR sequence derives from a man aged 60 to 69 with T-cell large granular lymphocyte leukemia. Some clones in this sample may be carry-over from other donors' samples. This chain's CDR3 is CAISPDRHQPQHF. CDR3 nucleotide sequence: TGTGCCATCAGTCCCGACAGGCATCAGCCCCAGCATTTT.